The sample holds a few counts of the clone carrying this T cell receptor (beta chain). The antigen is not known. Germline CDR1 and CDR2: LGHNA and YSLEER. This CDR3 is built from 19 residues. V lost 0 bases and J lost 7; bases outside the gene matches: 14. TCRdb analysed the reads with MiXCR anew, one entry per CDR3 protein. The sample holds 510,000 or so distinct CDR3 sequences, around 27% seen once. This specimen belongs to a study of T cell repertoires in cytomegalovirus infection. Study-wide background: An indication of both CMV infection and matching HLA type came from public TCR beta signatures.

Study conclusions and caveats: Summed frequency of public TCR beta families distinguished CMV carriers with the relevant HLA. Clonotype analysis showed dominance of the ex vivo response by HLA-C-restricted CMV-specific TCR beta clonotypes.

Sequenced: PBMCs. V and J are TRBV4-3 and TRBJ2-5; TRBD2 matches 13 bases. This clonotype was sampled from a human donor in good health (CMV status not recorded). Some clones in this sample may be carry-over from other donors' samples. The CDR3 region is CASSQDWAPTSGRVGTQYF. The CDR3 DNA reads as TGCGCCAGCAGCCAAGATTGGGCTCCTACTAGCGGGAGGGTGGGGACCCAGTACTTC.